This TCR beta chain is drawn from a study of T cells in Graves' hyperthyroidism and ophthalmopathy. The V end was cut by 5 bases, the J end by 8 bases, with 10 bases between. The germline V gene encodes CDR1 MDHEN and CDR2 SYDVKM. The CDR3 runs 12 residues. Ten or more counts support this clonotype. What it binds is unknown. Amplification targeted TCR beta CDR3 regions from RNA transcripts. Using the HTBI primer set, a first-round RT-PCR was run on the TCR CDR3. TCRdb passed the multiplex PCR reads through MiXCR, listing each CDR3 protein once. This table has approximately 400,000 distinct CDR3 sequences, approximately 15% appearing once. Study conclusions and caveats: It was a median 6.5 months before onset that the model predicted ophthalmopathy. Also found in blood were most expanded thyroid clonotypes above 0.001.

The clonotype originates from a woman in her twenties or thirties with Graves' hyperthyroidism. Sequences were obtained from blood. The chain combines TRBV28 with TRBJ1-5; D is undetermined. The chain's CDR3 is CASSTQLEPQHF. The CDR3 region has the DNA TGTGCCAGCAGTACTCAGCTGGAGCCCCAGCATTTT.